This TCR beta chain was obtained from a study of T cell repertoires in cytomegalovirus infection. On the study more broadly: Public TCR beta signature analysis indicated the presence of both CMV infection and matching HLA type.

Each CDR3 protein gets one entry after TCRdb re-called the reads with MiXCR. The data contain around 350,000 distinct CDR3 sequences, about a sixth of them singletons. Germline loops: CDR1 SGHTA, CDR2 FQGNSA. This CDR3 region has 13 residues. The V and J ends lost 6 bases and 0 bases respectively, with 8 bases between them. This clonotype was seen many times. The clonotype was recovered from a human donor in good health (CMV status not recorded). Some clones in this sample may be carry-over from other donors' samples. The chain is built from TRBV7-2 and TRBJ1-1, with D maybe TRBD1 (5 bases). The specimen was PBMCs. The CDR3 DNA reads TGTGCCAGCAGGCGGGACGTGAACACTGAAGCTTTCTTT. Its translation: CASRRDVNTEAFF. Using reference TRBV7-2 and TRBJ1-1 for the parts outside the CDR3, the full variable domain is GAGVSQSPSNKVTEKGKDVELRCDPISGHTALYWYRQSLGQGLEFLIYFQGNSAPDKSGLPSDRFSAERTGGSVSTLTIQRTQQEDSAVYLCASRRDVNTEAFFGQGTRLTVV.